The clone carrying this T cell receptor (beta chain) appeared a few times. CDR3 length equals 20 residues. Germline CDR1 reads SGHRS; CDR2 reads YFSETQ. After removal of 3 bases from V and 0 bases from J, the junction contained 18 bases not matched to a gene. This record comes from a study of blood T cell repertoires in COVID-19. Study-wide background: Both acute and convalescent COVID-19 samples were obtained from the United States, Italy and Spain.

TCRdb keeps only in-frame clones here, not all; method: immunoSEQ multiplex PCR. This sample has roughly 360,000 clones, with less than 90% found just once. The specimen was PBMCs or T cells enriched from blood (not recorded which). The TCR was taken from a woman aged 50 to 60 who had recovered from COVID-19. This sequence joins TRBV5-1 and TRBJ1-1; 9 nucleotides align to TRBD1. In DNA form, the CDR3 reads TGCGCCAGCAGCTCTTATCCGACAGGGGGGGATATGAGGTTGAACACTGAAGCTTTCTTT. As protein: CASSSYPTGGDMRLNTEAFF.